These 25 T cell receptor beta chains were all obtained from the same sample, sequenced in a study of spatial heterogeneity in lung cancer. TCRdb ran MiXCR on the 5' RACE reads and lists one entry per CDR3 protein. The table records 50,000 to 65,000 distinct CDR3 sequences, about 7% of them present only once. As to time point: sample taken at primary tumor resection. The study sequenced unsorted whole RNA from tumor, nontumor lung or frozen PBMC. The material was PBMCs, obtained at surgery. These receptors were obtained from a female donor with early-stage non-small cell lung cancer.

The table lists this clonotype with a few counts. This chain uses TRBV20-1 with TRBJ1-5; D not resolved. V lost 0 bases and J lost 0, with 18 bases in between. From germline, CDR1 is DFQATT and CDR2 SNEGSKA (reference sequence). This CDR3 has 18 amino acids. This CDR3 is CSARDIRDKTYSNQPQHF. The CDR3 region has the DNA TGCAGTGCTAGAGATATACGGGATAAAACGTATAGCAATCAGCCCCAGCATTTT.

The sample holds many counts of this clonotype. The chain uses TRBV5-1 and TRBJ2-3; weak D call: TRBD2 (6 bases). CDR1 and CDR2 from the germline V gene are SGHRS and YFSETQ. This CDR3 comprises 13 residues. V was cut by 5 bases and J by 4 bases, with 11 bases left in between. The CDR3 protein is CASSAGSPDTQYF. CDR3 DNA: TGCGCCAGCAGTGCGGGGTCTCCAGATACGCAGTATTTT.

This clonotype was recorded many times. The V gene is TRBV5-1, the J gene TRBJ1-1; 9 bases line up with TRBD1. With V trimmed by 4 bases and J by 4 bases, 8 bases remained unmatched. The CDR3 consists of 15 residues. Looked up from germline, CDR1 is SGHRS and CDR2 is YFSETQ. CDR3 sequence: CASSGSGQGSTEAFF. CDR3 DNA: TGCGCCAGCAGCGGGTCGGGACAGGGCTCCACTGAAGCTTTCTTT.

This chain joins TRBV2 and TRBJ2-1; no reliable D call. CDR3 length: 13 residues. V gave up 3 bases and J gave up 5 bases, with 8 bases separating them. Per germline, CDR1 SNHLY and CDR2 FYNNEI. The CDR3 loop reads CASSELSDNEQFF. DNA for the CDR3: TGTGCCAGCAGTGAGTTGTCAGACAATGAGCAGTTCTTC.

This clonotype came up a few times. J is TRBJ2-7 and V is TRBV20-1; 15 positions agree with TRBD2. CDR3 size: 15 residues. With 5 bases clipped from V and 3 bases from J, the junction kept 5 bases outside the gene matches. Germline V gene sequence: CDR1 DFQATT, CDR2 SNEGSKA (reference sequence). As DNA, the CDR3 is TGCAGTGCTGAGGGACTAGCGGGGGGATTCTACGAGCAGTACTTC. Translated, it gives CSAEGLAGGFYEQYF.

This clonotype occurred a few times. The chain is built from TRBV7-2 and TRBJ2-1; D might be TRBD2 (6 bases). The CDR3 runs to 16 residues. Trimming cost V 5 bases and J 7 bases, with 21 bases left between them. CDR1 is SGHTA and CDR2 is FQGNSA in the germline V gene. The CDR3 loop is CASSPSDSGRWNEQFF. The CDR3 nucleotides read TGTGCCAGCAGCCCTTCGGACTCGGGGAGGTGGAATGAGCAGTTCTTC.

This clonotype was observed many times. This chain connects TRBV7-9 to TRBJ2-1; perhaps TRBD1 as D (5 bases). Per the germline V gene, CDR1 is SEHNR and CDR2 is FQNEAQ (reference sequence). This CDR3 is built from 13 residues. V lost 4 bases and J lost 14, with 18 bases in between. The CDR3: CASSSKGPVGKFF. CDR3 in DNA: TGTGCCAGCAGCTCCAAGGGGCCGGTGGGGAAGTTCTTC.

This clonotype was detected many times. This chain connects TRBV3-1 to TRBJ1-1; no clear D gene. The length of the CDR3 is 11 residues. CDR1 is LGHDT and CDR2 is YNNKEL in the germline V gene (reference sequence). The ends were cut back, 3 bases at V and 6 bases at J, with 5 bases in the middle. The CDR3, as DNA: TGTGCCAGCAGCCAGTTGGCTGAAGCTTTCTTT. Translation gives CASSQLAEAFF.

The sample holds many counts of this clonotype. The rearrangement links TRBV27 to TRBJ1-6, with D unclear. The V end lost 6 bases, the J end lost 7 bases, and 22 bases lay between the germline ends. Germline CDR1 MNHEY, CDR2 SMNVEV (reference sequence). There are 17 residues in the CDR3. The CDR3 DNA is TGTGCCAGCAGAATTAGGGCTCCCCCCGCAACAAATTCACCCCTCCACTTT. Encoded protein: CASRIRAPPATNSPLHF.

This clonotype was recorded at least ten times. The chain has TRBV10-3 and TRBJ2-7, with D possibly being TRBD1 or TRBD2 (5 bases each). This CDR3 contains 15 residues. Looked up from germline, CDR1 is ENHRY and CDR2 is SYGVKD. V lost 2 bases and J 2 bases, leaving 13 bases between the germline ends. Here the CDR3 reads CAISEAGPGAYEQYF. CDR3 sequence (DNA): TGTGCCATCAGTGAGGCAGGGCCCGGGGCCTACGAGCAGTACTTC.

As concerns this clonotype: This may be a read error: a much more frequent sequence differs by one nucleotide. For the CDR3, the DNA is TGTGCCAGCAGCGAATACGGGGATCCTGGAAACACCATATATTTT. Translation: CASSEYGDPGNTIYF. V usage is TRBV4-2 and J usage is TRBJ1-3, with D unclear. The CDR3 loop spans 15 amino acids. The V and J ends lost 5 bases and 2 bases respectively, with 13 bases between them. Germline V CDR1 and CDR2: LGHNA, YNFKEQ.

This clonotype was seen only a few times. The chain employs TRBV7-2 and TRBJ2-7, with D perhaps assigned TRBD1 or TRBD2 (5 bases each). Germline-derived CDR1 and CDR2 are SGHTA and FQGNSA. Trimming shortened V by 0 bases and J by 2 bases, and 11 bases separated the two germline ends. The CDR3 has 15 amino acids. CDR3 coding DNA: TGTGCCAGCAGCTTAGCGGGGGTACCAACCTACGAGCAGTACTTC. Residues: CASSLAGVPTYEQYF.

Ten or more counts support this clonotype. The DNA of the CDR3 is TGTGCCAGCAGTTTATCTACTCTGGCATGGAGACCGCATCCCTCGAACACCGGGGAGCTGTTTTTT. Amino acids: CASSLSTLAWRPHPSNTGELFF. The chain links TRBV28 to TRBJ2-2; D call uncertain. CDR3 length: 22 residues. The V gene's germline CDR1 is MDHEN and CDR2 SYDVKM. V lost 1 base to trimming and J lost 0 bases, with 27 bases between them.

This clonotype was seen repeatedly, ten times or more. The rearrangement links TRBV3-1 to TRBJ2-7, with TRBD1 as a possible D gene (5 bases). Germline lookup yields CDR1 LGHDT and CDR2 YNNKEL (reference sequence). The CDR3 totals 14 residues. Trimming took 1 base from V and 2 from J, leaving 9 bases between them. CDR3 protein: CASSQGNRPYEQYF. The DNA for the CDR3 is TGTGCCAGCAGCCAAGGGAACAGGCCCTACGAGCAGTACTTC.

This clonotype was seen repeatedly, ten times or more. The V gene is TRBV7-2, the J gene TRBJ1-4; a weak D match, TRBD1 (5 bases). Trimming removed 5 bases at V and 5 bases at J, with 9 bases between. The CDR3 is 13 residues long. Germline values: CDR1 SGHTA, CDR2 FQGNSA. CDR3 sequence (DNA): TGTGCCAGCAGCGCGTCAGGGAATGAAAAACTGTTTTTT. As protein: CASSASGNEKLFF. Full variable domain (remainder filled in from reference TRBV7-2 and TRBJ1-4): GAGVSQSPSNKVTEKGKDVELRCDPISGHTALYWYRQSLGQGLEFLIYFQGNSAPDKSGLPSDRFSAERTGGSVSTLTIQRTQQEDSAVYLCASSASGNEKLFFGSGTQLSVL.

This clonotype was recorded many times. The chain recombines TRBV5-1 with TRBJ1-6, with D perhaps TRBD1 (6 bases). CDR3 length: 15 residues. V shed 1 base and J shed 9 bases, with 14 bases lying between them. The germline V gene encodes CDR1 SGHRS and CDR2 YFSETQ. The CDR3 protein is CASSLNPGDGSPLHF. The CDR3 DNA reads TGCGCCAGCAGCTTGAATCCAGGGGACGGTTCACCCCTCCACTTT.

J is TRBJ2-5 and V is TRBV5-1; TRBD1 matches at 9 bases. Unmatched junction bases numbered 11, after V lost 6 bases and J lost 5 bases. Germline CDR1 is SGHRS and CDR2 is YFSETQ. This CDR3 is 15 amino acids long. Here the CDR3 DNA reads TGCGCCAGCAAACCCGGGACAGGGCAGGGGGAGACCCAGTACTTC. Amino acid sequence: CASKPGTGQGETQYF.

This clonotype has ten or more counts. V and J are TRBV2 and TRBJ1-2; D uncertain. Germline CDR1 and CDR2: SNHLY and FYNNEI. CDR3 length: 11 residues. V lost 9 bases and J lost 5, with 10 bases in between. This chain's CDR3 is CASRFEYGYTF. The DNA of the CDR3 is TGTGCCAGTCGGTTCGAGTATGGCTACACCTTC.

This clonotype was seen at least ten times. The chain employs TRBV29-1 and TRBJ2-3; D not resolved. The V and J ends lost 3 bases and 6 bases respectively, with 10 bases between them. This CDR3 has 12 amino acids. Germline CDR1 reads SQVTM; CDR2 reads ANQGSEA. CDR3 sequence reads: CSVDHSTDTQYF. The CDR3 region has the DNA TGCAGCGTTGACCATTCTACGGATACGCAGTATTTT.

A few counts support this clonotype. The chain employs TRBV7-2 and TRBJ2-5; 8 bases align to TRBD2. The CDR3 sequence is 16 residues long. After removal of 1 base from V and 0 bases from J, the junction contained 4 bases not matched to a gene. CDR1 is SGHTA and CDR2 is FQGNSA in the germline V gene. CDR3 in amino acids: CASSLEVGGDQETQYF. CDR3 bases: TGTGCCAGCAGCTTAGAGGTCGGGGGGGACCAAGAGACCCAGTACTTC. Complete variable domain (other parts from reference TRBV7-2 and TRBJ2-5): GAGVSQSPSNKVTEKGKDVELRCDPISGHTALYWYRQSLGQGLEFLIYFQGNSAPDKSGLPSDRFSAERTGGSVSTLTIQRTQQEDSAVYLCASSLEVGGDQETQYFGPGTRLLVL.

In its sample, this clonotype was seen once. Being one base from a much bigger clone, this may be a read error. The CDR3 coding sequence is TGCAGCCCGTGGAGGCCAACCACAGATACGCAGTATTTT. Amino acids: CSPWRPTTDTQYF. V gene TRBV20-1 combines with J gene TRBJ2-3; D might be TRBD2 (5 bases). The CDR3 is 13 residues long. Per the germline V gene, CDR1 is DFQATT and CDR2 is SNEGSKA (reference sequence).

This clonotype was seen ten or more times. This chain links TRBV29-1 with TRBJ1-2; 7 bases align to TRBD1. The ends lost 4 bases at V and 2 bases at J; junction bases unmatched: 1. The CDR3 sequence is 12 residues long. The germline CDR1 and CDR2 sequences are SQVTM and ANQGSEA. CDR3 nucleotides: TGCAGCGTTGGGGGACAGAACTATGGCTACACCTTC. Amino acid sequence: CSVGGQNYGYTF.

This clonotype was detected many times. The genes are TRBV4-3 and TRBJ2-5, with D uncertain. This CDR3 spans 16 amino acids. V lost 4 bases and J lost 3, with 18 bases in between. CDR1 is LGHNA and CDR2 is YSLEER in the germline V gene. The CDR3 DNA reads as TGCGCCAGCAGCCCCGTGGGATTGAATCACGAAGAGACCCAGTACTTC. Its translation: CASSPVGLNHEETQYF.

The genes are TRBV9 and TRBJ2-3; 12 positions agree with TRBD2. The V gene's germline CDR1 is SGDLS and CDR2 YYNGEE. V lost 2 bases, J lost 4 bases, and 5 bases stayed unmatched. The CDR3 spans 16 residues. The CDR3 DNA sequence: TGTGCCAGCAGCGTTCCACTAGCGGGGGGCCCAGATACGCAGTATTTT. The encoded protein is CASSVPLAGGPDTQYF.

This clonotype occurred many times. V is TRBV7-8 and J is TRBJ1-3; tentative D call: TRBD1 (5 bases). The germline gives CDR1 SGHVS, CDR2 FQNEAQ. The V end was cut by 2 bases, the J end by 0 bases, with 14 bases between. This CDR3 is built from 17 residues. The CDR3 nucleotides are TGTGCCAGCAGCTTATACGACAGACCTATCTCTGGAAACACCATATATTTT. This translates into CASSLYDRPISGNTIYF.